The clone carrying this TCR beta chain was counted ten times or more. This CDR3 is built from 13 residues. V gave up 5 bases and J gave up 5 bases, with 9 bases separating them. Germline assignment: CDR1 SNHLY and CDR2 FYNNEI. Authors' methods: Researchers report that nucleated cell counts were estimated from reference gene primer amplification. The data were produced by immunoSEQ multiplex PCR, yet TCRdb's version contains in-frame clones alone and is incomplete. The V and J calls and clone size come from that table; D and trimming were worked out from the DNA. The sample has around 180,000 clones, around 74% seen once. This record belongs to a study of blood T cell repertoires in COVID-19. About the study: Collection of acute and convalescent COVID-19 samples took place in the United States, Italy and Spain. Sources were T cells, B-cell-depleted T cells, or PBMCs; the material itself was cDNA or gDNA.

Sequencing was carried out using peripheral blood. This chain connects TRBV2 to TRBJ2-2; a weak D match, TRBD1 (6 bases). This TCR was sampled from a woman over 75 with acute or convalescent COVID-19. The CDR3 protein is CASSYQGTGELFF. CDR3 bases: TGTGCCAGCAGTTACCAGGGGACCGGGGAGCTGTTTTTT. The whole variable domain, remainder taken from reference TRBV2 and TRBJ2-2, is EPEVTQTPSHQVTQMGQEVILRCVPISNHLYFYWYRQILGQKVEFLVSFYNNEISEKSEIFDDQFSVERPDGSNFTLKIRSTKLEDSAMYFCASSYQGTGELFFGEGSRLTVL.